This paragraph reports one TCR beta chain. The CDR3 length is 11 residues. J was trimmed by 8 bases and V by 6 bases; bases with no gene match: 3. CDR1 is DFQATT and CDR2 is SNEGSKA in the germline V gene (reference sequence). These data belong to a study of blood T cell repertoires in COVID-19. Study-wide context: The study drew acute and convalescent COVID-19 samples from the United States, Italy and Spain.

The study assigned cohorts using participant-reported clinical history. The study recruited exposed participants who had met a COVID-19 case within 2 weeks before entry. Data came from immunoSEQ multiplex PCR; TCRdb stores just in-frame clones and leaves some out. Among about 140,000 clones, approximately 88% were seen once, and the ten largest hold roughly 5%. The material sequenced was PBMCs or T cells enriched from blood (not recorded which). The rearrangement links TRBV20-1 to TRBJ2-3; 9 nucleotides align to TRBD2. This sequence was found in a man between 65 and 85 years old who had been exposed to COVID-19. The CDR3 sequence: CSARGGGTQYF. The DNA of the CDR3 is TGCAGTGCGCGCGGGGGGGGTACGCAGTATTTT.